These 19 T cell receptor beta chains originate from one sample sequenced in a study of lymphopenia after photon versus proton radiotherapy. Data came from immunoSEQ multiplex PCR; TCRdb stores just in-frame clones and leaves some out. The sample comprises approximately 13,000 clones, 82% of which are singletons, and approximately 30% rests with the top ten. The sample in question was peripheral blood, obtained from a patient treated with photon-based radiotherapy. Receptors were obtained from a man aged 45-60 years with gastric cancer.

The V and J genes are TRBV6-1 and TRBJ2-5; D may be TRBD2 (6 bases). This CDR3 comprises 16 residues. CDR1 is MNHNS and CDR2 is SASEGT in the germline V gene. The V and J ends lost 3 bases and 2 bases respectively, with 16 bases between them. The CDR3: CASSDRDFRPQETQYF. The DNA of the CDR3 is TGTGCCAGCAGTGACAGGGACTTCCGCCCGCAAGAGACCCAGTACTTC.

The chain recombines TRBV5-8 with TRBJ2-5; D ambiguous. Trimming removed 2 bases from V and 3 bases from J, with 2 bases in between. The length of the CDR3 is 11 residues. The germline V gene encodes CDR1 SGHTS and CDR2 YDEGEE. CDR3 amino acids: CASSFEETQYF. Written as DNA, the CDR3 is TGTGCCAGCAGCTTCGAAGAGACCCAGTACTTC.

This chain links TRBV19 with TRBJ1-1; D not certain. The CDR3 is 15 residues long. Germline V gene data show CDR1 as LNHDA and CDR2 as SQIVND (reference sequence). V lost 4 bases and J 0 bases, leaving 12 bases between the germline ends. CDR3 in amino acids: CASSTWATMNTEAFF. The DNA of the CDR3 is TGTGCCAGTAGTACTTGGGCGACTATGAACACTGAAGCTTTCTTT.

This chain uses TRBV15 with TRBJ2-5; maybe TRBD2 (5 bases). Trimming cost V 5 bases and J 7 bases, with 11 bases left between them. This CDR3 comprises 12 residues. Germline V gives CDR1 LNHNV, CDR2 YYDKDF (reference sequence). The CDR3 sequence: CATSAYRGTQYF. CDR3 sequence (DNA): TGTGCCACCAGCGCTTATCGGGGGACCCAGTACTTC.

J is TRBJ2-7 and V is TRBV19; tentative D call: TRBD1 (6 bases). Trimming took 8 bases from V and 2 from J, leaving 16 bases between them. Germline lookup yields CDR1 LNHDA and CDR2 SQIVND (reference sequence). The CDR3 runs to 14 residues. Here the CDR3 DNA reads TGTGCCAGTCGAAACAGGGAAAAACCCTACGAGCAGTACTTC. Its protein product is CASRNREKPYEQYF.

In DNA form, the CDR3 reads TGTGCCAGCAGTAGGACATTGGAATACGAGCAGTACGTC. Translated: CASSRTLEYEQYV. This chain uses TRBV6-1 with TRBJ2-7; tentatively, D is TRBD1 (5 bases). Looked up from germline, CDR1 is MNHNS and CDR2 is SASEGT. CDR3 length equals 13 residues. Trimming took off 5 bases at V and 4 bases at J, with 12 bases between the two ends.

The CDR3 nucleotides are TGTGCCAGCAGTTCGGCAGAACATACGCAGTATTTT. It is translated as CASSSAEHTQYF. The V and J genes are TRBV27 and TRBJ2-3; D gene unclear. Germline CDR1 reads MNHEY; CDR2 reads SMNVEV (reference sequence). Trimming stripped 4 bases from V and 7 bases from J, with 9 bases between. The CDR3 has 12 residues.

The chain recombines TRBV5-1 with TRBJ1-2, with 8 bases identical to TRBD1. Germline V lookup: CDR1 SGHRS, CDR2 YFSETQ. V was pared by 0 bases and J by 8 bases, with 6 bases of the junction left unmatched. CDR3 length: 14 amino acids. Written as DNA, the CDR3 is TGCGCCAGCAGCTTGGCTGGGACAGGCGGCGGCTACACCTTC. Translated: CASSLAGTGGGYTF.

The rearrangement uses TRBV19 and TRBJ1-5; D remains ambiguous. The CDR3 loop spans 14 amino acids. Germline lookup yields CDR1 LNHDA and CDR2 SQIVND (reference sequence). The germline V and J ends were trimmed by 2 bases and 7 bases, with 12 bases remaining between them. CDR3 loop: CASSIPWTGQPQHF. CDR3 DNA sequence: TGTGCCAGTAGTATACCTTGGACTGGCCAGCCCCAGCATTTT.

This chain links TRBV30 with TRBJ2-5; weak D call: TRBD2 (5 bases). From germline, CDR1 is GTSNPN and CDR2 SVGIG (reference sequence). V was clipped by 4 bases and J by 4 bases, with 13 bases between them. This CDR3 contains 13 residues. The CDR3 bases are TGTGCCTGGATACGTTTAGGAGGAGAGACCCAGTACTTC. Its translation: CAWIRLGGETQYF.

This chain links TRBV19 with TRBJ2-1; 8 bases are a match to TRBD2. With V trimmed by 6 bases and J by 0 bases, 4 bases remained unmatched. The germline V gene encodes CDR1 LNHDA and CDR2 SQIVND (reference sequence). The CDR3 length is 15 residues. The CDR3 loop is CASSGSGSSYNEQFF. The CDR3 DNA is TGTGCCAGTAGCGGAAGCGGGAGCTCCTACAATGAGCAGTTCTTC.

This chain links TRBV2 with TRBJ2-3; D is unclear. Trimming left V 6 bases short and J 0 bases short, with 13 bases between. The CDR3 is made up of 15 amino acids. Germline V CDR1 and CDR2: SNHLY, FYNNEI. The CDR3 protein is CASRPSVSSTDTQYF. The CDR3 region has the DNA TGTGCCAGCAGGCCCAGCGTTTCTAGCACAGATACGCAGTATTTT.

The chain couples TRBV5-1 to TRBJ1-1; no clear D gene. The CDR3 runs to 12 residues. Germline CDR1 SGHRS, CDR2 YFSETQ. V dropped 3 bases and J dropped 8 bases, with 11 bases sitting between them. The CDR3: CASSSGESEAFF. CDR3 nucleotide sequence: TGCGCCAGCAGCTCTGGGGAATCCGAAGCTTTCTTT.

The CDR3 loop is CASSQDSGTSVNNEQFF. CDR3 bases: TGTGCCAGCAGCCAAGATTCGGGGACTAGCGTAAACAATGAGCAGTTCTTC. The chain carries TRBV4-2 and TRBJ2-1, with TRBD2 matching over 10 bases. J was trimmed by 5 bases and V by 0 bases; bases with no gene match: 7. The CDR3 covers 17 residues. Germline V gene lookup returns CDR1 LGHNA and CDR2 YNFKEQ.

The chain couples TRBV11-2 to TRBJ2-2; D is uncertain. Germline loops: CDR1 SGHAT, CDR2 FQNNGV. Trimming stripped 3 bases from V and 5 bases from J, with 4 bases between. There are 12 residues in the CDR3. The CDR3 reads CASSFSTGELFF. The CDR3 DNA reads as TGTGCCAGCAGCTTTTCAACCGGGGAGCTGTTTTTT.

The CDR3 DNA reads TGTGCCAGCTCTCCCCGGGACATTAACCACGAGCAGTACGTC. Residues: CASSPRDINHEQYV. V usage is TRBV18 and J usage is TRBJ2-7; weak D call: TRBD1 (6 bases). The germline gives CDR1 KGHSH, CDR2 LQKENI. CDR3 size: 14 residues. Deletions cut 6 bases from V and 5 bases from J, with 17 bases between.

The chain has TRBV14 and TRBJ2-3, with D perhaps matching TRBD1 or TRBD2 (6 bases each). Germline V gene data show CDR1 as SGHDN and CDR2 as FVKESK. CDR3 length equals 16 residues. Trimming cost V 4 bases and J 1 base, with 15 bases left between them. The CDR3 DNA is TGTGCCAGCAGCCCCTCGGGGGCCACAGGCACAGATACGCAGTATTTT. Translation gives CASSPSGATGTDTQYF.

V is TRBV2 and J is TRBJ1-2; no reliable D call. Trimming stripped 2 bases from V and 1 base from J, with 5 bases between. The CDR3 totals 13 residues. CDR1 SNHLY and CDR2 FYNNEI come from the germline V gene. The CDR3 loop is CASSEPFNYGYTF. CDR3 nucleotide sequence: TGTGCCAGCAGTGAACCCTTTAACTATGGCTACACCTTC.

The V call is TRBV7-9, the J call TRBJ1-3; D remains ambiguous. Trimming took off 4 bases at V and 3 bases at J, with 7 bases between the two ends. From germline, CDR1 is SEHNR and CDR2 FQNEAQ (reference sequence). This CDR3 region has 13 residues. The CDR3 region has the DNA TGTGCCAGCAGCTCTGATATTGGAAACACCATATATTTT. Translated: CASSSDIGNTIYF.